This T cell receptor (beta chain) was documented in a study of T cell responses to AZD1222 COVID-19 vaccine (dated by TCRdb to the early 2020s). Describing the broader study: A total of 233 trial participants underwent TCR sequencing, of whom 207 had received two doses of AZD1222 and approximately 25 had received two doses of the MenACWY control vaccine. Trial participants were enrolled by age into 18-55, 56-69 and 70-plus year subgroups, with approximately 150, 30 and 60 TCR-sequenced participants respectively.

What the time point label conveys for this sample: baseline before first vaccination. In light of the paper, this sample's treatment or condition label describes: meningococcal conjugate vaccine given as trial control. Vaccinee samples came from UK trials COV001 and COV002, including a single-blind randomized controlled phase 2/3 trial of AZD1222 (ChAdOx1 nCoV-19) in healthy adults. For TCRbeta chain sequencing, PBMC samples from trial participants were taken at day 0 and at day 28 after the second dose. The CDR3 regions of human TCRbeta chains were analyzed by immunosequencing. As for how the authors treated the data: Repertoire TCRs were checked for matches against a reference library of SARS-CoV-2-specific TCRs that had been generated using the MIRA antigen-specificity platform. Breadth was defined as the fraction of unique TCRs that were SARS-CoV-2-associated. Depth was defined as the fraction of total T cells that were SARS-CoV-2-associated. Using the MIRA data, each spike-specific TCR was assigned both to the spike region to which the TCR was reactive and to a CD4 or CD8 class. Log10-transformed breadth and depth values were compared by one-way ANOVA with Sidak's multiple comparisons tests. TCRdb provides this immuneACCESS table in a form limited to in-frame rearrangements. Some clones are lacking; in checked studies, under half of them reflect an unresolved V gene, and why the rest are absent is not known. V, J and clone size are those of that table, while D and trimming were read from the DNA. For this sample the table gives some 150,000 clones, of which over 85% were detected only once. Jointly, the top ten make up approximately 0.96% of the sample.

The CDR3 contains 12 residues, cysteine and phenylalanine counted. Here the CDR3 DNA is all that survives: 36 bases in frame from base 1. CDR1 LGHNA and CDR2 YNFKEQ were looked up in the germline V gene. V loses 4 bases, J loses 7 bases, and the germline ends lie 11 bases apart. About this clone itself: Which antigen it targets is not known. No base qualities exist here, and no much larger clone lies one base off it. Other DNA sequences in the sample encode the same CDR3.

The research as a whole found: The 56-69-year group was small, and its depth increase did not reach significance, likely because of low power. Because no day 14 peak-response samples were available, the repertoires could be characterized only after the peak T cell response. Reportedly, almost half of the unique spike-specific TCRs recognized epitopes lying outside the regions that are mutated in the B.1.351 and B.1.1.7 variants. Most participants were white British and females outnumbered males, and the authors suggested that clonal diversity may have been underestimated. A significant rise in spike-specific TCR breadth and depth was observed after two AZD1222 doses relative to day 0 and relative to MenACWY recipients. CD4 TCRs associated with the vaccine covered the entire spike protein, and the dominant responses were in regions 160-218 and 743-854. Conclusions about previously exposed vaccinees are limited because only six or seven AZD1222 recipients were SARS-CoV-2 seropositive at baseline.

This clonotype originated in an adult in good health. The sequence is built from TRBV4-2 and TRBJ2-7; TRBD1 is possibly the D segment (6 matching bases). The sequencing used peripheral blood, collected on day 0 of MenACWY control vaccination. The CDR3 region reads CASSPTGREQYF. The nucleotide sequence reads as follows: TGTGCCAGCAGCCCCACAGGGAGAGAGCAGTACTTC.